The clone carrying this T cell receptor (beta chain) is a singleton in its sample. The record originates from a study of blood T cell repertoires in COVID-19. Study-level background: The United States, Italy and Spain supplied acute and convalescent COVID-19 samples. T cells, B-cell-depleted T cells, or PBMCs provided the cDNA or gDNA that served as material.

CDR1 is SGHTA, CDR2 FQGTGA, per germline. This CDR3 has 13 amino acids. The V and J ends lost 0 bases and 5 bases, in that order; junction bases with no gene match: 1. Per the original data handling: Using reference gene primer amplification, nucleated cell counts were estimated. The table came from immunoSEQ multiplex PCR; TCRdb's copy has only in-frame clones and leaves some out. The V and J calls and clone size are taken from that table; D and trimming were inferred from the DNA. The data contain tens of thousands of clones, around nine tenths of them singletons. The source material was peripheral blood. The sequence was obtained from a man older than 75 with acute or convalescent COVID-19. The chain couples TRBV7-3 to TRBJ2-7; the match to TRBD2 covers 7 bases. CDR3: CASSLTREHEQYF. CDR3 in DNA: TGTGCCAGCAGCTTAACGCGGGAGCACGAGCAGTACTTC.